This T cell receptor beta chain was found in a study of shared clonotypes between healthy human individuals. Study-wide background: Three CD4 naive, three CD4 memory, two CD8 naive and one CD8 memory plate were used per donor.

Broader study findings: A handful of donors showed sharing of approximately 5% of naive CD4 clonotypes.

Unmatched junction bases numbered 4, after V lost 3 bases and J lost 0 bases. The CDR3 spans 16 residues. Germline V CDR1 and CDR2: SGHVS, FQNEAQ. Clones were read by immunoSEQ multiplex PCR, and TCRdb kept only the in-frame ones, dropping some. The sample holds around 2,100,000 clones, roughly 94% seen once. On this clone: Its antigen is undetermined.

Terminally differentiated effector memory CD45RA+ cells were excluded from the naive CD8 cells, which were CD45RO-negative and positively selected for CCR7. This chain connects TRBV7-8 to TRBJ2-2; 7 bases are shared with TRBD2. The sequence was obtained from a man aged 18 to 35 in good health. The source material was naive CD8+ T cells sorted from blood. CDR3 sequence: CASSFGREANTGELFF. The CDR3 region has the DNA TGTGCCAGCAGCTTCGGTCGGGAGGCGAACACCGGGGAGCTGTTTTTT.